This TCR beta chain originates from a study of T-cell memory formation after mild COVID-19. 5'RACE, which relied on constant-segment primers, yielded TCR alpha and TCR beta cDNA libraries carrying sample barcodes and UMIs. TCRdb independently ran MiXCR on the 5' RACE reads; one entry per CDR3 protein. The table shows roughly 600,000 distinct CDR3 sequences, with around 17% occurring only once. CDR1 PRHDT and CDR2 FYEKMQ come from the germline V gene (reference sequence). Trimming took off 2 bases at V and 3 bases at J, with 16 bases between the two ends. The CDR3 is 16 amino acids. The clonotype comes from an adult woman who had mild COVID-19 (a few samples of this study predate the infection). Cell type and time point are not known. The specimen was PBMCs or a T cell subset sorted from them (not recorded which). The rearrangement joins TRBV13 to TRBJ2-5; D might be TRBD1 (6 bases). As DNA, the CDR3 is TGTGCCAGCAGCTTACTCGAAGGAAACAGGGAAGAGACCCAGTACTTC. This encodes CASSLLEGNREETQYF.